These T cell receptor beta chains were read from a single sample in a study of shared clonotypes between healthy human individuals. The protocol was immunoSEQ multiplex PCR, while the TCRdb copy is restricted to in-frame clones and leaves out a portion. The table shows about 2 million clones, with about 95% occurring only once. Sequenced material: naive CD8+ T cells sorted from blood. These receptors all stem from a man younger than 35 in good health. Each CDR3 is given with its conserved first and last residue. The D gene is left open where the match is weak. Clone sizes are given selectively: once, few, many, or a class where the clone is expanded.

>once|TRBV6-5|TRBJ2-7|.
TGTGCCAGCAGTTTCGGTCGACAGGATTACTACGAGCAGTACTTC
CASSFGRQDYYEQYF
>once|TRBV6-6|TRBJ2-7|.
TGTGCCAGCAGTTACGGGTCCGTATACGAGCAGTACTTC
CASSYGSVYEQYF
>once|TRBV4-1|TRBJ1-2|.
TGCGCCAGCAGCCAAGATCGCACGAACTATGGCTACACCTTC
CASSQDRTNYGYTF
>.|TRBV5-6|TRBJ2-6|TRBD1
TGTGCCAGCAGCGATGGGACAGGGGTGTCTGGGGCCAACGTCCTGACTTTC
CASSDGTGVSGANVLTF
>.|TRBV4-3|TRBJ2-7|.
TGCGCCAGCAGCCCTAGCGCAGGGGAGTACGAGCAGTACTTC
CASSPSAGEYEQYF
>.|TRBV4-2|TRBJ2-7|TRBD1
TGTGCCAGCAGCCAAACACCAGGGGGCTACGAGCAGTACTTC
CASSQTPGGYEQYF
>.|TRBV6-5|TRBJ2-3|TRBD2
TGTGCCAGCAGTGGGACTAGCGGGAGTTTAGATACGCAGTATTTT
CASSGTSGSLDTQYF
>.|TRBV19|TRBJ2-2|.
TGTGCCAGCTCCGACACGAACACCGGGGAGCTGTTTTTT
CASSDTNTGELFF
>.|TRBV9|TRBJ1-4|.
TGTGCCAGCAGCGTCCACCGGGACCCGGAAAAGCTGTATGAAAAACTGTTTTTT
CASSVHRDPEKLYEKLFF
>.|TRBV27|TRBJ2-5|TRBD1
TGTGCCAGCAGTTTTGGGCAGGGGGTGGGGACCCAGTACTTC
CASSFGQGVGTQYF
>.|TRBV6-4|TRBJ2-7|.
TGTGCCAGCAGTGAGGGCACAGGCCTCTCCTACGAGCAGTACTTC
CASSEGTGLSYEQYF
>.|TRBV27|TRBJ2-7|TRBD1
TGTGCCAGCAAAACAGGGGGCCACGAGCAGTACTTC
CASKTGGHEQYF
>.|TRBV30|TRBJ2-7|TRBD1
TGTGCCTGGAGTTGGGGACAGGGTGCCTACGAGCAGTACTTC
CAWSWGQGAYEQYF
>.|TRBV28|TRBJ2-1|.
TGTGCCAGCAGTTTTTTGAGGTGGATGGAGCAGTTCTTC
CASSFLRWMEQFF
>.|TRBV28|TRBJ1-5|TRBD1
TGTGCCAGCAGTCCTCGACAGGGTGGCCAGCCCCAGCATTTT
CASSPRQGGQPQHF
>.|TRBV7-8|TRBJ1-4|.
TGTGCCAGCAGCCCCCCCGTGGTGGGGGCGGAGGGGCGCGAAAAACTGTTTTTT
CASSPPVVGAEGREKLFF
>.|TRBV23-1|TRBJ2-7|.
TGCGCCAGCAGTCAGTTGGACCCTGGACTACCCTACGAGCAGTACTTC
CASSQLDPGLPYEQYF
>.|TRBV19|TRBJ2-7|TRBD2
TGTGCCAGTAGTATCCTAGCGGGTACCTACGAGCAGTACTTC
CASSILAGTYEQYF
>.|TRBV7-8|TRBJ2-7|.
TGTGCCAGCAGCGTTAACAGGTATTCCTACGAGCAGTACTTC
CASSVNRYSYEQYF
>.|TRBV27|TRBJ2-7|.
TGTGCCAGCGGCGAGGAGGTCTCCTACGAGCAGTACTTC
CASGEEVSYEQYF
>few|TRBV5-1|TRBJ1-6|TRBD1
TGCGCCAGCGACCAACAGGGGGCAGGGTCACCCCTCCACTTT
CASDQQGAGSPLHF
>.|TRBV27|TRBJ2-7|.
TGTGCCAGCAGTACCCCCTGGGGCGACGAGCAGTACTTC
CASSTPWGDEQYF
>.|TRBV2|TRBJ2-3|.
TGTGCCAGCAGTGACCCAAGGGCGGGAACAGATACGCAGTATTTT
CASSDPRAGTDTQYF